This T cell receptor (beta chain) comes out of a study of cytomegalovirus exposure and HLA in healthy donors. Study-level findings and limits: Within an earlier analysis, most TCR beta V segments proved productive either about 87% or about 30% of the time. In a later analysis, an Asian-associated ancestry cluster reportedly showed fewer N-insertions than the approximately 700-donor mean.

13 Jbeta primers and 60 Vbeta primers were used for the PCR. Measured with immunoSEQ multiplex PCR; TCRdb has only the in-frame clones, and not every one. This sample carries about 260,000 clones, roughly 81% of them seen once, and the ten largest clones take approximately 2%. This clone showed up just once. What it recognizes is unknown. Healthy people donating bone marrow made up the donors. The sequence was collected from a middle-aged woman in good health and CMV-seropositive. The material sequenced was PBMCs.

The CDR3 loop reads CASSSNGQGEAFF. The CDR3, as DNA: TGCGCCAGCAGCTCGAATGGGCAGGGTGAAGCTTTCTTT. V and J are TRBV5-1 and TRBJ1-1, with TRBD1 as a possible D gene (5 bases). V lost 3 bases and J 7 bases, leaving 13 bases between the germline ends. CDR1 is SGHRS and CDR2 is YFSETQ in the germline V gene. The CDR3 is 13 amino acids.